The clone carrying this T cell receptor (beta chain) was seen a few times. Its antigen is unknown. TCRdb recomputed calls from the 5' RACE reads with MiXCR, one row per CDR3 protein. The sample lists just under 600,000 distinct CDR3 sequences; 13% were seen once. This sample is drawn from a study of T cells after yellow fever vaccination. The overall study: Some fractions had low cell numbers, and these were prepared with SMART-Seq v4 Ultra Low Input.

Study-wide findings and caveats: The CD4 and CD8 compartments had a small share of their clonotypes in common.

The CDR3 is 16 amino acids. The trim removed 2 bases at V and 2 bases at J, leaving 7 bases unmatched. The clonotype was recovered from a man aged 25 to 40 who received the YFV17D yellow fever vaccine. Sample: PBMCs, taken on the day of the yellow fever booster vaccination. The chain recombines TRBV12-3 or TRBV12-4 with TRBJ2-3; 7 bases agree with TRBD2. CDR3: CASSLFGGSSTDTQYF. The CDR3 DNA reads as TGTGCCAGCAGTTTATTTGGCGGGAGCTCCACAGATACGCAGTATTTT.